These T cell receptor beta chains were read from a single sample in a study of cytomegalovirus exposure and HLA in healthy donors. Data came from immunoSEQ multiplex PCR; TCRdb stores just in-frame clones and leaves some out. This sample has fewer than 150,000 clones, with 60% to 85% found just once. The sequenced material came from PBMCs. Source of these receptors: a woman aged 35 to 49 in good health and CMV-seropositive. The CDR3 runs from the conserved cysteine through the conserved F or W. The D gene is left open where the match is weak. Expanded clones get a size class; other rows say once, few or many, or leave the size out.

abundance	d_gene	v_gene	j_gene	CDR3nt	CDR3aa
NA	TRBD1	TRBV2	TRBJ2-3	TGTGCCAGCAATTTGGACAGGGCAGATACGCAGTATTTT	CASNLDRADTQYF
NA	NA	TRBV5-1	TRBJ1-4	TGCGCCAGCAGCTTGGAGCCGGAAAAACTGTTTTTT	CASSLEPEKLFF
NA	TRBD1	TRBV4-1	TRBJ1-2	TGCGCCAGCAGCCATTCGACAGGGTCGGGGTATGGCTACACCTTC	CASSHSTGSGYGYTF
NA	TRBD1	TRBV18	TRBJ2-4	TGTGCCAGCTCAGACGGGGACAGCAAAAACATTCAGTACTTC	CASSDGDSKNIQYF
NA	TRBD1	TRBV30	TRBJ1-5	TGTGCCTGGAGTGTACGGGCAGGGGGGCAGCCCCAGCATTTT	CAWSVRAGGQPQHF
NA	TRBD1	TRBV29-1	TRBJ1-1	TGCAGCGGAGGGACAGGGACGAACACTGAAGCTTTCTTT	CSGGTGTNTEAFF
NA	NA	TRBV10-3	TRBJ2-6	TGTGCCATCAGTGCGGGACAATCCTCTGGGGCCAACGTCCTGACTTTC	CAISAGQSSGANVLTF
NA	NA	TRBV7-6	TRBJ1-1	TGTGCCAGCAGCTTGACAGAGTTGGCCACTGAAGCTTTCTTT	CASSLTELATEAFF
NA	TRBD1	TRBV14	TRBJ2-7	TGTGCCAGCAGCAAAGACCGTTCGACAGGGGCCGAGCAGTACTTC	CASSKDRSTGAEQYF
NA	NA	TRBV7-2	TRBJ1-1	TGTGCCAGCAGCTTAAACCAGGGAAGCACTGAAGCTTTCTTT	CASSLNQGSTEAFF
NA	NA	TRBV14	TRBJ1-1	TGTGCCAGCAGCCAACAGGCAGGGGCGGCCACTGAAGCTTTCTTT	CASSQQAGAATEAFF
NA	TRBD1	TRBV29-1	TRBJ2-5	TGCAGCGTCGCTCCGGGACAGGCCCCTCAAGAGACCCAGTACTTC	CSVAPGQAPQETQYF
once	TRBD1	TRBV18	TRBJ2-5	TGTGCCAGCTCACCTTTACAGGGGGCAAGGGAGACCCAGTACTTC	CASSPLQGARETQYF
NA	NA	TRBV5-8	TRBJ2-7	TGTGCCAGCCCACTAGCCCCTAGCTCCTACGAGCAGTACTTC	CASPLAPSSYEQYF
few	TRBD2	TRBV5-1	TRBJ2-3	TGCGCCAGCAGCTCCCTCCCTGCGGGAGGCACAGATACGCAGTATTTT	CASSSLPAGGTDTQYF
NA	NA	TRBV15	TRBJ1-5	TGTGCCACCAGCAGAGTGCCGGGGAGCAATCAGCCCCAGCATTTT	CATSRVPGSNQPQHF
NA	TRBD2	TRBV9	TRBJ2-2	TGTGCCAGCAGCCCACAGACTAGCTCGAACACCGGGGAGCTGTTTTTT	CASSPQTSSNTGELFF
once	TRBD1	TRBV7-2	TRBJ1-5	TGTGCCAGCAGCACCCGGACAGGTCCGAATCAGCCCCAGCATTTT	CASSTRTGPNQPQHF
NA	TRBD1	TRBV19	TRBJ2-7	TGTGCCAGTAGTGATCGAGGGACAGGGGTTTACGAGCAGTACTTC	CASSDRGTGVYEQYF
NA	NA	TRBV6-1	TRBJ1-6	TGTGCCAGCCGGGACATAGTTAATTCACCCCTCCACTTT	CASRDIVNSPLHF
NA	NA	TRBV6-5	TRBJ2-7	TGTGCCAGCAGTTACTCGACCGGCGGGTCCTACGAGCAGTACTTC	CASSYSTGGSYEQYF
few	NA	TRBV7-9	TRBJ1-3	TGTGCCAGCAGCTGGACTTCCTCTGGAAACACCATATATTTT	CASSWTSSGNTIYF
NA	NA	TRBV6-4	TRBJ2-2	TGTGCCAGCAGTGACGGCGCCCCGGAGACCGGGGAGCTGTTTTTT	CASSDGAPETGELFF
few	NA	TRBV30	TRBJ2-1	TGTGCCTGGAGTGTACTCGAAAATGAGCAGTTCTTC	CAWSVLENEQFF
NA	TRBD2	TRBV6-1	TRBJ2-5	TGTGCCAGCAGTGAAGGTAGCGGGGGGGCAGAGACCCAGTACTTC	CASSEGSGGAETQYF
NA	NA	TRBV27	TRBJ1-1	TGTGCCAGCAGTTTCAGGGGACAGAACACTGAAGCTTTCTTT	CASSFRGQNTEAFF
NA	NA	TRBV7-2	TRBJ1-5	TGTGCCAGCAGCTTAAGACGGGGCAATCAGCCCCAGCATTTT	CASSLRRGNQPQHF
NA	TRBD2	TRBV18	TRBJ2-2	TGTGCCAGCTCACCATCTGAGACTAGCGGGGGGTCATGGAACACCGGGGAGCTGTTTTTT	CASSPSETSGGSWNTGELFF
few	TRBD1	TRBV5-8	TRBJ1-5	TGTGCCAGCAGCTTGGAAGACAGGGGTAATCAGCCCCAGCATTTT	CASSLEDRGNQPQHF
NA	NA	TRBV19	TRBJ1-5	TGTGCCAGTAAAGTAGCGGCGGGCAATCAGCCCCAGCATTTT	CASKVAAGNQPQHF
NA	TRBD1	TRBV7-3	TRBJ2-1	TGTGCCAGCAGCCCGGGACAGGGCAGCAATGAGCAGTTCTTC	CASSPGQGSNEQFF
NA	TRBD2	TRBV6-1	TRBJ2-7	TGTGCCAGCAGTGAAACTAGCGGGAGTTCCGAGCAGTACTTC	CASSETSGSSEQYF
NA	TRBD2	TRBV13	TRBJ2-7	TGTGCCAGCAGCTTAGGCGGGATAGCGGGAAAAGTTACCTACGAGCAGTACTTC	CASSLGGIAGKVTYEQYF
NA	TRBD2	TRBV9	TRBJ2-7	TGTGCCAGCAGCGGGACTAGCGGGTACGAGCAGTACTTC	CASSGTSGYEQYF
once	TRBD1	TRBV5-4	TRBJ1-2	TGTGCCAGCAGCCGGGGCGGGACAGGGGTCTCTAACTATGGCTACACCTTC	CASSRGGTGVSNYGYTF
NA	NA	TRBV9	TRBJ2-5	TGTGCCAGCAGCGTAGTCTATCAGGGGGGGACCCAGTACTTC	CASSVVYQGGTQYF
once	NA	TRBV27	TRBJ1-1	TGTGCCAGCAGTTATACAGCTCTGAACACTGAAGCTTTCTTT	CASSYTALNTEAFF
NA	TRBD1	TRBV27	TRBJ2-1	TGTGCCAGCCGTAACTACAGGGGATGGGTCGATGAGCAGTTCTTC	CASRNYRGWVDEQFF
NA	TRBD1	TRBV28	TRBJ1-2	TGTGCCAGCAGTTCTACAGGGGGCGGTTACTATGGCTACACCTTC	CASSSTGGGYYGYTF
NA	TRBD1	TRBV15	TRBJ2-2	TGTGCCACCAGCAGAGATATACCAACGGACAGGGGGAGGACCGGGGAGCTGTTTTTT	CATSRDIPTDRGRTGELFF
NA	NA	TRBV2	TRBJ1-1	TGTGCCAGCAGTGTAGTAACTGAAGCTTTCTTT	CASSVVTEAFF
NA	NA	TRBV9	TRBJ2-1	TGTGCCAGCAGCGTGGACACCTACAATGAGCAGTTCTTC	CASSVDTYNEQFF
NA	NA	TRBV10-3	TRBJ1-2	TGTGCCATCAGTGAGTCCGGGTCCCAAGAATCCAACTATGGCTACACCTTC	CAISESGSQESNYGYTF
NA	TRBD2	TRBV6-1	TRBJ2-1	TGTGCCAGCAGTGATTTTGCGGGGGGGCCGTACAATGAGCAGTTCTTC	CASSDFAGGPYNEQFF
NA	NA	TRBV1	TRBJ2-2	TGCACCAGCAGCCAAGACCCTCCTGGACTAGTGTCCGGGGAGCTGTTTTTT	CTSSQDPPGLVSGELFF
once	NA	TRBV27	TRBJ2-2	TGTGCCAGCGGCTGGCGGCTCGCGAACACCGGGGAGCTGTTTTTT	CASGWRLANTGELFF
NA	TRBD1	TRBV7-7	TRBJ2-7	TGTGCTAGCCCCAGGGGGCGTGTCTACGAGCAGTACTTC	CASPRGRVYEQYF
once	NA	TRBV6-5	TRBJ1-1	TGTGCCAGCGACAGAGACGACACTGAAGCTTTCTTT	CASDRDDTEAFF
few	NA	TRBV5-1	TRBJ1-1	TGCGCCAGCAGTACTGAGCAGCGGGGGAACACTGAAGCTTTCTTT	CASSTEQRGNTEAFF
NA	TRBD1	TRBV13	TRBJ1-4	TGTGCCAGCAGAATGGGACAGGGAAGGATCGGTACCCGGGAAAAACTGTTTTTT	CASRMGQGRIGTREKLFF
NA	TRBD1	TRBV2	TRBJ1-6	TGTGCCAGCAGTGGGTCAGGGGGCGGTTCACCCCTCCACTTT	CASSGSGGGSPLHF
NA	TRBD2	TRBV10-3	TRBJ2-1	TGTGCCATCTCTCCAGGGAGGGGCCCCTACAATGAGCAGTTCTTC	CAISPGRGPYNEQFF